The subject of this entry is one TCR beta chain. The assay was immunoSEQ multiplex PCR, and TCRdb's table has in-frame clones only and misses some. The data show 110,000 or so clones, 65% to 75% seen once. This sample is drawn from a study of shared clonotypes between healthy human individuals. Trimming cost V 6 bases and J 1 base, with 12 bases left between them. The germline gives CDR1 MNHNY, CDR2 SVGAGI (reference sequence). CDR3 size: 14 residues. J is TRBJ1-1 and V is TRBV6-6; D remains ambiguous. Sample: memory CD8+ T cells sorted from blood. The sample's subset: CD45RO+ cells pooled with CCR7-negative TemRA cells. This receptor was taken from a woman aged 25 to 39 in good health. The CDR3 is CASRSGRENTEAFF. The CDR3 DNA reads as TGTGCCAGCAGATCCGGACGGGAGAACACTGAAGCTTTCTTT.